This TCR beta chain comes out of a study of vaccination effects on CD4 cells after COVID-19. In the study overall: Post-vaccine specimens arrived a median 72 days past the second dose.

This clone was seen only a few times. The antigen is undetermined. One end of the junction is discordant with germline, which a read error may explain. Having been cultured for 10 days, the cells underwent CD4+ T cell isolation. PCR-confirmed SARS-CoV-2 infection occurred in the person between March and December 2020. Participants got two doses of BNT162b2 or mRNA-1273 vaccine. The method was immunoSEQ multiplex PCR; TCRdb's version includes in-frame clones alone and lacks a portion of them. The table records some 31,000 clones, around 72% of them present only once. This material consisted of CD4+ T cells from PBMCs cultured without peptide, taken after COVID-19 vaccination. The sequence was collected from a human donor who had a prior SARS-CoV-2 infection.

The CDR3 reads CASSPQQTVLGQGVSF. Written as DNA, the CDR3 is TGTGCCAGCTCACCACAGCAAACGGTACTCGGACAGGGGGTTAGTTTT. The gene calls are TRBV18 and TRBJ1-5, with 10 bases aligning to TRBD1. The CDR3 runs 16 residues. Germline CDR1 and CDR2: KGHSH and LQKENI. Full variable domain (missing parts from reference TRBV18 and TRBJ1-5): NAGVMQNPRHLVRRRGQEARLRCSPMKGHSHVYWYRQLPEEGLKFMVYLQKENIIDESGMPKERFSAEFPKEGPSILRIQQVVRGDSAAYFCASSPQQTVLGQGVSFGDGTRLSIL.